These 13 T cell receptor beta chains share one sample of origin, sequenced in a study of siplizumab effects on memory and regulatory T cells. Sequenced by immunoSEQ multiplex PCR; TCRdb stores in-frame clones only, minus some. The data show roughly 68,000 clones, around 96% seen once. Specimen: naive CD8+ T cells sorted from blood. The receptor source for this set is a human donor in good health.

The chain links TRBV4-3 to TRBJ2-1; D call uncertain. The germline CDR1 and CDR2 sequences are LGHNA and YSLEER. The CDR3 contains 15 residues. The V gene lost 0 bases and the J gene lost 4 bases, with 10 bases spanning the gap. The CDR3 loop reads CASSQDHLGYNEQFF. CDR3 sequence (DNA): TGCGCCAGCAGCCAAGACCACCTGGGGTACAATGAGCAGTTCTTC.

Here the CDR3 reads CASSQTLAGGPSEQFF. Written as DNA, the CDR3 is TGTGCCAGCAGCCAGACATTAGCGGGGGGGCCCAGTGAGCAGTTCTTC. The chain links TRBV9 to TRBJ2-1, with TRBD2 identical over 11 bases. The germline CDR1 and CDR2 sequences are SGDLS and YYNGEE. The CDR3 consists of 16 residues. V was pared by 4 bases and J by 9 bases, with 12 bases of the junction left unmatched.

This chain connects TRBV5-6 to TRBJ1-2; D is perhaps TRBD1 (6 bases). The germline gives CDR1 SGHDT, CDR2 YYEEEE. CDR3 length equals 14 residues. V was clipped by 1 base and J by 7 bases, with 14 bases between them. CDR3 bases: TGTGCCAGCAGCTTGCTCCGGGACATGGGTGGCTACACCTTC. This codes for CASSLLRDMGGYTF.

CDR3 protein: CASSNTGGAQETQYF. CDR3 bases: TGTGCCTCCTCAAATACGGGGGGGGCTCAAGAGACCCAGTACTTC. The rearrangement links TRBV30 to TRBJ2-5, with TRBD2 matching over 8 bases. V shed 7 bases and J 2 bases; nucleotides not matched to a gene: 12. Germline CDR1 GTSNPN, CDR2 SVGIG (reference sequence). CDR3 length: 15 residues.

This chain connects TRBV28 to TRBJ1-2; tentatively, D is TRBD1 (5 bases). Germline assignment: CDR1 MDHEN and CDR2 SYDVKM. The V and J ends lost 2 bases and 5 bases respectively, with 6 bases between them. The CDR3 is 12 amino acids. The CDR3 here is CASSLQGYGYTF. CDR3 bases: TGTGCCAGCAGTTTACAGGGTTATGGCTACACCTTC.

The V gene is TRBV12-5, the J gene TRBJ2-2; D may correspond to TRBD1 or TRBD2 (5 bases each). The ends were cut back, 0 bases at V and 5 bases at J, with 10 bases in the middle. Germline V gene lookup returns CDR1 LGHNT and CDR2 FRNRAP. The CDR3 has 15 residues. The CDR3 DNA reads as TGTGCTAGTGGTTTGGTCCCTGAGGGGACCGGGGAGCTGTTTTTT. This gives the protein CASGLVPEGTGELFF.

The chain employs TRBV7-9 and TRBJ2-2; perhaps TRBD1 as D (5 bases). Per germline, CDR1 SEHNR and CDR2 FQNEAQ (reference sequence). This CDR3 has 16 amino acids. The V gene lost 6 bases and the J gene lost 6 bases, with 20 bases spanning the gap. The CDR3 nucleotides read TGTGCCAGCAGTCGTATTCGCGCAGGGTTTGCCGGGGAGCTGTTTTTT. Translation gives CASSRIRAGFAGELFF.

The chain recombines TRBV2 with TRBJ1-3, with a weak D call TRBD1 (6 bases). The length of the CDR3 is 16 residues. The ends were cut back, 0 bases at V and 0 bases at J, with 9 bases in the middle. Germline V lookup: CDR1 SNHLY, CDR2 FYNNEI. In nucleotides, the CDR3 is TGTGCCAGCAGTGAAGCGACAGGCCTCTCTGGAAACACCATATATTTT. The encoded protein is CASSEATGLSGNTIYF.

The CDR3 region is CASSFAAGGHQDTQYF. The CDR3 DNA is TGTGCCAGCAGCTTCGCAGCGGGGGGGCATCAAGATACGCAGTATTTT. The chain couples TRBV7-3 to TRBJ2-3, with 10 bases aligning to TRBD2. Germline V gene lookup returns CDR1 SGHTA and CDR2 FQGTGA. The J segment lost 5 bases and the V segment lost 3 bases, leaving 8 bases of the junction unmatched. This CDR3 region has 16 residues.

A single count supports this clone. The rearrangement uses TRBV1 and TRBJ1-6; the D call TRBD1 from the table was never checked on the DNA. TRBV1 is deemed a pseudogene. This CDR3 region has 17 residues. This CDR3 reads CTSSPMVGQEDNSPLHF. As DNA, the CDR3 is TGCACCAGCAGCCCCATGGTGGGGCAGGAAGATAATTCACCCCTCCACTTT.

The V gene is TRBV27, the J gene TRBJ2-3; D remains ambiguous. CDR1 is MNHEY, CDR2 SMNVEV, per germline (reference sequence). CDR3 length: 14 amino acids. Trimming pared 0 bases from V and 0 bases from J, leaving 4 bases between. CDR3 DNA: TGTGCCAGCAGTTTATCTGCTAGCACAGATACGCAGTATTTT. Amino acid sequence: CASSLSASTDTQYF.

In nucleotides, the CDR3 is TGTGCCAGCAACCAGATAGAAAAACTGTTTTTT. Its protein product is CASNQIEKLFF. The chain links TRBV6-4 to TRBJ1-4; no reliable D call. The CDR3 length is 11 residues. Germline V gene sequence: CDR1 MRHNA, CDR2 SNTAGT. V gave up 7 bases and J gave up 8 bases, with 8 bases separating them.

The J gene is TRBJ1-6, the V gene TRBV19; the D is unclear. From germline, CDR1 is LNHDA and CDR2 SQIVND (reference sequence). Trimming shortened V by 1 base and J by 6 bases, and 10 bases separated the two germline ends. The CDR3 runs to 15 residues. The CDR3 is CASSIAAVLNSPLHF. The CDR3 DNA is TGTGCCAGTAGTATAGCGGCCGTTCTTAATTCACCCCTCCACTTT.